These T cell receptor beta chains were read from a single sample in a study of neurological immune-mediated disorders. In TCRdb, the 5' RACE reads were re-called with MiXCR into one record per CDR3 protein. This repertoire shows 14,000 or so distinct CDR3 sequences, roughly 7% found once; its top ten account for around a quarter. Input material: CD8+ T cells from blood. Receptors originate from a woman in her thirties or forties in good health. The CDR3 runs from the conserved cysteine through the conserved F or W. D genes are given only for firm matches. Each size is once, few or many counts, or a class when the clone is expanded.

medium-sized	NA	TRBV7-9	TRBJ2-2	TGTGCCAGCAGCCAAGGGGCTCCCGGGGAGCTGTTTTTT	CASSQGAPGELFF
many	NA	TRBV12-3/TRBV12-4	TRBJ1-1	TGTGCCAGCAGTGCCGGCCCTGGGACTGAAGCTTTCTTT	CASSAGPGTEAFF
many	NA	TRBV12-3/TRBV12-4	TRBJ1-5	TGTGCCAGCAGCCCAGGAGGTTTCGATCAGCCCCAGCATTTT	CASSPGGFDQPQHF
many	NA	TRBV27	TRBJ2-4	TGTGCCAGCAGTCCCCGCCCGTCAGGGGAAGGGGGCATTCAGTACTTC	CASSPRPSGEGGIQYF
many	NA	TRBV7-2	TRBJ2-7	TGTGCCAGCAGCTTAACTCGGGGGGCGACCGAGCAGTACTTC	CASSLTRGATEQYF
many	NA	TRBV2	TRBJ2-2	TGTGCCAGCACTCAGTGGGAAATCACCGGGGAGCTGTTTTTT	CASTQWEITGELFF
many	NA	TRBV21-1	TRBJ2-1	TGTGCCAGCAGCAAAAGGACTAGCGGGGGCTACAATGAGCAGTTCTTC	CASSKRTSGGYNEQFF
many	NA	TRBV4-2	TRBJ2-2	TGTGCCAGCAGCCAAGAGGCAGGGGACACCGGGGAGCTGTTTTTT	CASSQEAGDTGELFF
many	TRBD2	TRBV20-1	TRBJ2-1	TGCAGTGCTAGGCACTACGGGGGGGCAAGCAATGAGCAGTTCTTC	CSARHYGGASNEQFF
many	TRBD1	TRBV5-6	TRBJ2-1	TGTGCCAGCAGCACCGGGACAGGGGGCAGTAAGAGAAAGTTCTTC	CASSTGTGGSKRKFF
many	NA	TRBV6-6	TRBJ2-7	TGTGCCAGCAGTTTCGACGGCAGCTCCTACGAGCAGTACTTC	CASSFDGSSYEQYF
many	NA	TRBV4-2	TRBJ2-5	TGTGCCAGCAGCCAGGACCCCGGGCGGCACCAAGAGACCCAGTACTTC	CASSQDPGRHQETQYF
many	NA	TRBV6-5	TRBJ2-4	TGTGCCAGCAGTTACAACAGGGAAGCCAAAAACATTCAGTACTTC	CASSYNREAKNIQYF
many	TRBD2	TRBV2	TRBJ2-1	TGTGCCAGCAGTGGGGACCGTAGCGGGGGGGTTCCCTCCCTATACAATGAGCAGTTCTTC	CASSGDRSGGVPSLYNEQFF
many	NA	TRBV20-1	TRBJ1-1	TGCAGTGCTAGAGATGAGGGGGGGGACGCAGTCCTGATGAACACTGAAGCTTTCTTT	CSARDEGGDAVLMNTEAFF
many	NA	TRBV27	TRBJ2-1	TGTGCCAGCAGTTATGACTATTCTAATGAGCAGTTCTTC	CASSYDYSNEQFF
many	TRBD2	TRBV4-1	TRBJ2-1	TGCGCCAGCAGCCAAGAGCTAGCGGGGACTAGGTTGAATGAGCAGTTCTTC	CASSQELAGTRLNEQFF
many	NA	TRBV20-1	TRBJ2-1	TGCAGTGCTACTGGGCAGTTCTTC	CSATGQFF
many	TRBD1	TRBV13	TRBJ2-7	TGTGCCAGCAGCTCAGCCGGGACAGGGACCTACGAGCAGTACTTC	CASSSAGTGTYEQYF
many	TRBD2	TRBV7-8	TRBJ2-1	TGTGCCAGCAGCCCAACTGTGTTGACTAGCGGGGACCCCAGCTCCTACAATGAGCAGTTCTTC	CASSPTVLTSGDPSSYNEQFF
many	NA	TRBV29-1	TRBJ1-2	TGCAGCGTTGAGACAGGAAACTATGGCTACACCTTC	CSVETGNYGYTF
many	TRBD2	TRBV3-1	TRBJ2-1	TGTGCCAGCAGCCACGCGACTAGCGGGAGGGCCTTTTGGAATGAGCAGTTCTTC	CASSHATSGRAFWNEQFF
many	NA	TRBV28	TRBJ2-1	TGTGCCAGCAGTTTATGGGGTGTTATGAATGAGCAGTTCTTC	CASSLWGVMNEQFF
many	NA	TRBV5-6	TRBJ2-7	TGTGCCAGCAGCCAGACTGATTCCTACGAGCAGTACTTC	CASSQTDSYEQYF
many	TRBD2	TRBV5-1	TRBJ2-1	TGCGCCAGCAGCTCACCTAGCGGGAGGTCCTACAATGAGCAGTTCTTC	CASSSPSGRSYNEQFF